The next 13 T cell receptor beta chains were all read from a single sample in a study of technical replicates of blood from several donors. Some clones are missing from TCRdb's copy, which holds only in-frame ones; the method was immunoSEQ multiplex PCR. The data hold under 85,000 clones, with 97% observed a single time. The sequencing input was T cells isolated from PBMCs. These receptors were obtained from a human donor in good health.

V gene TRBV4-1 combines with J gene TRBJ2-7, with TRBD2 matching 8 bases. CDR1 and CDR2 from the germline V gene are MGHRA and YSYEKL. V dropped 0 bases and J dropped 8; count of bases not matched to a gene: 9. This CDR3 has 15 residues. This chain's CDR3 is CASSQDSGGRLKQYF. Here the CDR3 DNA reads TGCGCCAGCAGCCAAGATTCGGGCGGGAGGCTCAAGCAGTACTTC.

This clone was picked up one time. V and J are TRBV7-3 and TRBJ2-2; possible D gene TRBD2, 5 bases. V was trimmed by 3 bases and J by 9 bases, leaving 11 bases between them. Germline CDR1 and CDR2: SGHTA and FQGTGA. The CDR3 contains 13 residues. The CDR3 here is CASSLGRGRELFF. The CDR3 DNA sequence: TGTGCCAGCAGCTTGGGTCGGGGTAGGGAGCTGTTTTTT.

The rearrangement uses TRBV2 and TRBJ2-1; D may be TRBD2 (6 bases). This CDR3 has 15 residues. Trimming shortened V by 6 bases and J by 3 bases, and 15 bases separated the two germline ends. The germline V gene encodes CDR1 SNHLY and CDR2 FYNNEI. The CDR3 DNA reads TGTGCCAGCAGCCCGACTAGTTCGATCTACAATGAGCAGTTCTTC. Its translation: CASSPTSSIYNEQFF.

The chain combines TRBV9 with TRBJ1-3; tentatively, D is TRBD1 (5 bases). The CDR3 extends over 17 amino acids. Germline V gene sequence: CDR1 SGDLS, CDR2 YYNGEE. Trimming left V 0 bases short and J 4 bases short, with 17 bases between. The chain's CDR3 is CASSVEGALGPGNTIYF. CDR3 in DNA: TGTGCCAGCAGCGTAGAAGGGGCCCTCGGACCCGGAAACACCATATATTTT. Variable domain in full (rest from reference TRBV9 and TRBJ1-3): DSGVTQTPKHLITATGQRVTLRCSPRSGDLSVYWYQQSLDQGLQFLIQYYNGEERAKGNILERFSAQQFPDLHSELNLSSLELGDSALYFCASSVEGALGPGNTIYFGEGSWLTVV.

CDR3 residues: CASRGLAGGNEQFF. The CDR3 DNA sequence: TGTGCCAGCAGGGGACTAGCGGGGGGCAATGAGCAGTTCTTC. The rearrangement joins TRBV2 to TRBJ2-1; 15 bases line up with TRBD2. The V and J ends lost 6 bases and 6 bases, in that order; junction bases with no gene match: 0. From germline, CDR1 is SNHLY and CDR2 FYNNEI. CDR3 size: 14 residues.

Written as DNA, the CDR3 is TGTGCCAGCAGCGATCCGGGACAGGGGACATCCTATGGCTACACCTTC. Its translation: CASSDPGQGTSYGYTF. The genes are TRBV5-4 and TRBJ1-2, with 10 bases identical to TRBD1. V shed 4 bases, J shed 4 bases, and the junction held 10 bases outside the gene matches. The CDR3 is made up of 16 amino acids. Germline V gene lookup returns CDR1 SGHNT and CDR2 YYREEE (reference sequence).

The rearrangement uses TRBV30 and TRBJ2-3; TRBD2 matches at 10 bases. The V gene end was trimmed by 0 bases and the J gene end by 2 bases; junction bases not matched to a gene: 5. Germline V gene lookup returns CDR1 GTSNPN and CDR2 SVGIG (reference sequence). This CDR3 comprises 16 residues. CDR3 amino acids: CAWSVGLAGDTDTQYF. The DNA of the CDR3 is TGTGCCTGGAGTGTAGGGCTAGCGGGGGACACAGATACGCAGTATTTT.

CDR3: CASSIGTFDNEQFF. CDR3 nucleotide sequence: TGCGCCAGCAGCATCGGGACTTTCGACAATGAGCAGTTCTTC. This chain links TRBV5-1 with TRBJ2-1; possible D gene TRBD2, 6 bases. V dropped 4 bases and J dropped 5 bases, with 13 bases sitting between them. This CDR3 has 14 amino acids. CDR1 is SGHRS and CDR2 is YFSETQ in the germline V gene.

The rearrangement joins TRBV5-1 to TRBJ2-1; D perhaps matches TRBD2 (6 bases). Germline CDR1 reads SGHRS; CDR2 reads YFSETQ. The CDR3 is 16 amino acids. V lost 0 bases to trimming and J lost 2 bases, with 12 bases between them. CDR3 in amino acids: CASSLVAGRTYNEQFF. CDR3 sequence (DNA): TGCGCCAGCAGCTTGGTTGCGGGGAGGACCTACAATGAGCAGTTCTTC.

The chain has TRBV4-2 and TRBJ1-2; no reliable D call. Trimming left V 0 bases short and J 2 bases short, with 7 bases between. Germline V gene data show CDR1 as LGHNA and CDR2 as YNFKEQ. CDR3 size: 14 residues. The CDR3, as DNA: TGTGCCAGCAGCCAAGACAGGATCAACTATGGCTACACCTTC. Translating it yields CASSQDRINYGYTF.

The CDR3 DNA follows: TGTGCCAGCAGGTCCGAGGTGGGGGGGGGCAGTGAAGCTTTCTTT. This gives the protein CASRSEVGGGSEAFF. The rearrangement joins TRBV6-5 to TRBJ1-1; maybe TRBD1 (6 bases). Germline V gene sequence: CDR1 MNHEY, CDR2 SVGAGI. Trimming cost V 6 bases and J 7 bases, with 21 bases left between them. The CDR3 is made up of 15 amino acids.

The V and J genes are TRBV6-5 and TRBJ1-2; a possible D gene is TRBD1 (6 bases). CDR3 size: 14 residues. Germline V gene data show CDR1 as MNHEY and CDR2 as SVGAGI. Trimming took off 6 bases at V and 0 bases at J, with 11 bases between the two ends. The CDR3 loop reads CASSKGDSNYGYTF. CDR3 coding DNA: TGTGCCAGCAGCAAGGGGGATTCTAACTATGGCTACACCTTC.

This sequence joins TRBV28 and TRBJ2-7; 9 bases are shared with TRBD1. Trimming took 4 bases from V and 6 from J; bases not matched to a gene: 13. Germline loops: CDR1 MDHEN, CDR2 SYDVKM. The CDR3 runs to 16 residues. CDR3 DNA: TGTGCCAGCAGTTCCTGGACAGGGGACACTCCCCGCGAGCAGTACTTC. Translated, it gives CASSSWTGDTPREQYF.